The 29 T cell receptor beta chains below were found in one sample sequenced in a study of beta chain features in type 1 diabetes. Isolated RNA was reverse transcribed in full, so expressed TCRB transcripts were sequenced. Assay used: immunoSEQ multiplex PCR; TCRdb lists only in-frame clones, some missing. Found here are some 280,000 clones, approximately 14% of them singletons; the top ten hold about 0.016%. Overall study findings and caveats: TCRB CDR3 length was moderately but significantly reduced in all four CD4+ subsets of Type 1 diabetes patients.

Their specific antigens are unknown. Sequenced material: naive CD4+ T cells from blood. These receptors were collected from a man under 40 with type 1 diabetes.

This chain connects TRBV6-4 to TRBJ2-1; 9 bases line up with TRBD2. The germline V gene encodes CDR1 MRHNA and CDR2 SNTAGT. The CDR3 has 15 amino acids. Germline trimming cut 5 bases from V and 0 bases from J; bases unmatched to any gene: 2. CDR3 bases: TGTGCCAGCAGTATTAGCGGGAGCTCCTACAATGAGCAGTTCTTC. Its protein is CASSISGSSYNEQFF.

This chain uses TRBV7-2 with TRBJ2-1, with D possibly being TRBD1 (6 bases). The CDR3 covers 15 residues. The V gene's germline CDR1 is SGHTA and CDR2 FQGNSA. Trimming pared 5 bases from V and 3 bases from J, leaving 14 bases between. The CDR3 bases are TGTGCCAGCAGCCCTCAGGGGACCATCTACAATGAGCAGTTCTTC. Its protein product is CASSPQGTIYNEQFF.

This clone was detected only a few times. The rearrangement uses TRBV14 and TRBJ2-7; 7 bases match TRBD1. Germline V CDR1 and CDR2: SGHDN, FVKESK. The V and J ends lost 5 bases and 2 bases, in that order; junction bases with no gene match: 6. The CDR3 length is 14 residues. CDR3: CASSTRQGAYEQYF. CDR3 bases: TGTGCCAGCAGCACTCGACAGGGTGCCTACGAGCAGTACTTC.

The chain carries TRBV4-1 and TRBJ2-1; TRBD2 matches at 7 bases. This CDR3 has 14 residues. The germline gives CDR1 MGHRA, CDR2 YSYEKL. V lost 1 base and J lost 5; bases outside the gene matches: 2. Here the CDR3 reads CASSQVLADNEQFF. CDR3 DNA sequence: TGCGCCAGCAGCCAAGTCCTAGCGGACAATGAGCAGTTCTTC.

In this sample, this clone turned up a few times. The V gene is TRBV19, the J gene TRBJ2-7, with 7 bases lining up with TRBD1. CDR1 is LNHDA, CDR2 SQIVND, per germline (reference sequence). CDR3 length: 14 residues. With 0 bases clipped from V and 3 bases from J, the junction kept 2 bases outside the gene matches. For the CDR3, the DNA is TGTGCCAGTAGTATAGACTACAGGGGCTACGAGCAGTACTTC. Encoded protein: CASSIDYRGYEQYF.

This clone has more than one count but fewer than ten. This chain joins TRBV21-1 and TRBJ1-5. TRBV21-1 corresponds to a pseudogene. The CDR3 length is 13 residues. CDR3: CASSREGNQPQHF. The CDR3 coding sequence is TGTGCCAGCAGCCGGGAGGGCAATCAGCCCCAGCATTTT.

There are a few counts of this clone. The chain uses TRBV2 and TRBJ1-1; D is undetermined. The CDR3 runs 13 residues. The V and J ends lost 5 bases and 2 bases respectively, with 9 bases between them. In germline, CDR1 is SNHLY, CDR2 FYNNEI. The CDR3 coding sequence is TGTGCCAGCAGTTTCACAGTTAACACTGAAGCTTTCTTT. Translation gives CASSFTVNTEAFF.

This chain connects TRBV11-2 to TRBJ2-1, with 13 nucleotides matching TRBD2. Germline CDR1 and CDR2: SGHAT and FQNNGV. The CDR3 totals 17 residues. With 1 base clipped from V and 9 bases from J, the junction kept 9 bases outside the gene matches. CDR3 loop: CASSLGSLAGGAGEQFF. The CDR3 DNA reads as TGTGCCAGCAGCTTAGGTTCACTAGCGGGAGGGGCTGGTGAGCAGTTCTTC. The full variable domain, in which reference TRBV11-2 and TRBJ2-1 provide the parts outside the CDR3, is EAGVAQSPRYKIIEKRQSVAFWCNPISGHATLYWYQQILGQGPKLLIQFQNNGVVDDSQLPKDRFSAERLKGVDSTLKIQPAKLEDSAVYLCASSLGSLAGGAGEQFFGPGTRLTVL.

This sequence joins TRBV6-5 and TRBJ1-1; D is perhaps TRBD1 (5 bases). V was pared by 8 bases and J by 4 bases, with 11 bases between. The CDR3 has 12 residues. CDR1 is MNHEY and CDR2 is SVGAGI in the germline V gene. This chain's CDR3 is CASGWGGTEAFF. DNA of the CDR3: TGTGCCAGCGGATGGGGGGGCACTGAAGCTTTCTTT.

In this sample, this clone turned up once. The CDR3 sequence: CASSVDEGAAYEQYF. DNA of the CDR3: TGTGCCAGCAGCGTAGATGAGGGGGCTGCCTACGAGCAGTACTTC. The V call is TRBV9, the J call TRBJ2-7; 7 bases fit TRBD1. V lost 0 bases, J lost 2 bases, and 5 bases stayed unmatched. The CDR3 totals 15 residues. Germline V gene lookup returns CDR1 SGDLS and CDR2 YYNGEE.

This clone turned up a few times. The chain is built from TRBV9 and TRBJ2-3; no clear D gene. The germline V gene encodes CDR1 SGDLS and CDR2 YYNGEE. The ends were cut back, 3 bases at V and 2 bases at J, with 4 bases in the middle. This CDR3 is 12 amino acids long. CDR3 DNA sequence: TGTGCCAGCAGCGGTTACACAGATACGCAGTATTTT. Translation: CASSGYTDTQYF.

The rearrangement uses TRBV27 and TRBJ2-5, with TRBD1 matching 9 bases. The trim removed 5 bases at V and 3 bases at J, leaving 4 bases unmatched. The CDR3 is 14 residues long. The germline V gene has CDR1 MNHEY and CDR2 SMNVEV (reference sequence). The CDR3 region has the DNA TGTGCCAGCAGTAGCGGACAGGGGAAAGAGACCCAGTACTTC. Its translation: CASSSGQGKETQYF.

The chain joins TRBV4-2 to TRBJ1-1, with D maybe TRBD1 (5 bases). V was clipped by 0 bases and J by 0 bases, with 11 bases between them. The CDR3 has 16 residues. Germline V gene lookup returns CDR1 LGHNA and CDR2 YNFKEQ. The CDR3 sequence: CASSQELGRLNTEAFF. The CDR3 DNA reads as TGTGCCAGCAGCCAAGAACTGGGGCGACTGAACACTGAAGCTTTCTTT.

The V call is TRBV28, the J call TRBJ2-6, with 10 bases lining up with TRBD1. V shed 6 bases, J shed 2 bases, and the junction held 4 bases outside the gene matches. Germline V gene lookup returns CDR1 MDHEN and CDR2 SYDVKM. The CDR3 sequence is 16 residues long. The DNA for the CDR3 is TGTGCCAGCAGGACAGGGGGCGCGCCTGGGGCCAACGTCCTGACTTTC. This sequence encodes CASRTGGAPGANVLTF.

This clone has a handful of counts. The chain joins TRBV5-1 to TRBJ2-1; D is perhaps TRBD2 (5 bases). Germline CDR1 SGHRS, CDR2 YFSETQ. V lost 2 bases, J lost 0 bases, and 12 bases lay in between. The CDR3 is 16 amino acids. CDR3 region: CASSLSPGSSYNEQFF. CDR3 bases: TGCGCCAGCAGCTTATCCCCGGGGAGCTCCTACAATGAGCAGTTCTTC. Based on the CDR3 plus reference TRBV5-1 and TRBJ2-1, the full variable domain is KAGVTQTPRYLIKTRGQQVTLSCSPISGHRSVSWYQQTPGQGLQFLFEYFSETQRNKGNFPGRFSGRQFSNSRSEMNVSTLELGDSALYLCASSLSPGSSYNEQFFGPGTRLTVL.

The V and J genes are TRBV7-2 and TRBJ2-3; TRBD1 is a possible D gene (6 bases). The ends were cut back, 4 bases at V and 2 bases at J, with 16 bases in the middle. The CDR3 extends over 16 amino acids. Per germline, CDR1 SGHTA and CDR2 FQGNSA. The CDR3 here is CASSSRDRSFTDTQYF. CDR3 DNA: TGTGCCAGCAGCTCCCGAGACAGGAGCTTCACAGATACGCAGTATTTT.

This clone turned up a few times. The J gene is TRBJ2-7, the V gene TRBV6-1; possibly TRBD1 for D (7 bases). Germline assignment: CDR1 MNHNS and CDR2 SASEGT. The CDR3 length is 15 residues. V was cut by 5 bases and J by 6 bases, with 20 bases left in between. In nucleotides, the CDR3 is TGTGCCAGCAGTTTTCCAGGGGGGCGAAAAGCCGAGCAGTACTTC. As protein: CASSFPGGRKAEQYF.

The chain employs TRBV4-2 and TRBJ2-7; a weak D match, TRBD2 (5 bases). CDR1 and CDR2 from the germline V gene are LGHNA and YNFKEQ. Trimming took off 3 bases at V and 3 bases at J, with 15 bases between the two ends. This CDR3 has 15 amino acids. CDR3 sequence: CASSHNSGRDYEQYF. CDR3 nucleotide sequence: TGTGCCAGCAGCCATAACTCAGGCCGGGACTACGAGCAGTACTTC.

A few counts support this clone. The chain couples TRBV9 to TRBJ2-7; 11 nucleotides match TRBD1. In germline, CDR1 is SGDLS, CDR2 YYNGEE. The J segment lost 7 bases and the V segment lost 0 bases, leaving 9 bases of the junction unmatched. There are 16 residues in the CDR3. CDR3 in amino acids: CASSVGAAGTGGEQYF. The CDR3 coding sequence is TGTGCCAGCAGCGTAGGCGCAGCAGGGACAGGGGGTGAGCAGTACTTC.

The chain links TRBV11-2 to TRBJ2-1; no definite D call. The V end lost 5 bases, the J end lost 10 bases, and 9 bases lay between the germline ends. The CDR3 is 11 amino acids. Germline lookup yields CDR1 SGHAT and CDR2 FQNNGV. CDR3: CASSTETEQFF. DNA of the CDR3: TGTGCCAGCAGCACAGAAACGGAGCAGTTCTTC. Together with reference TRBV11-2 and TRBJ2-1, the CDR3 gives the full variable domain: EAGVAQSPRYKIIEKRQSVAFWCNPISGHATLYWYQQILGQGPKLLIQFQNNGVVDDSQLPKDRFSAERLKGVDSTLKIQPAKLEDSAVYLCASSTETEQFFGPGTRLTVL.

This clone was found once. The chain carries TRBV19 and TRBJ2-1, with 10 bases that match TRBD2. V shed 5 bases, J shed 8 bases, and the junction held 9 bases outside the gene matches. CDR3 length: 15 residues. Germline CDR1 LNHDA, CDR2 SQIVND (reference sequence). CDR3 nucleotides: TGTGCCAGTAGTCTGTCTAGCGGGAGTACCCATGAGCAGTTCTTC. It yields the protein CASSLSSGSTHEQFF.

The V call is TRBV18, the J call TRBJ2-5; 9 nucleotides agree with TRBD2. CDR1 and CDR2 from the germline V gene are KGHSH and LQKENI. CDR3 length equals 17 residues. Trimming cost V 6 bases and J 1 base; bases outside gene matches: 12. In DNA form, the CDR3 reads TGTGCCAGCTCCCCGGGGGGACTAGCAGACTTCCAAGAGACCCAGTACTTC. Its protein product is CASSPGGLADFQETQYF.

V is TRBV18 and J is TRBJ2-4; tentative D call: TRBD1 (6 bases). The germline gives CDR1 KGHSH, CDR2 LQKENI. The CDR3 consists of 12 residues. The germline V and J ends were trimmed by 5 bases and 7 bases, with 9 bases remaining between them. CDR3 in amino acids: CASSAGENIQYF. The CDR3 nucleotides are TGTGCCAGCTCAGCAGGGGAGAACATTCAGTACTTC. The variable domain in full, completed from reference TRBV18 and TRBJ2-4, reads NAGVMQNPRHLVRRRGQEARLRCSPMKGHSHVYWYRQLPEEGLKFMVYLQKENIIDESGMPKERFSAEFPKEGPSILRIQQVVRGDSAAYFCASSAGENIQYFGAGTRLSVL.

This clone has only a few counts. V usage is TRBV18 and J usage is TRBJ2-2, with D tentatively TRBD2 (6 bases). Germline-derived CDR1 and CDR2 are KGHSH and LQKENI. CDR3 length: 16 amino acids. Trimming stripped 1 base from V and 6 bases from J, with 15 bases between. This CDR3 reads CASSPRGAGIAGELFF. In nucleotides, the CDR3 is TGTGCCAGCTCACCACGAGGGGCGGGAATCGCCGGGGAGCTGTTTTTT.

As for this clone: This sample includes further DNA sequences coding for the same CDR3. The CDR3 DNA reads TGTGCCAGCAGCTTAGGCACAGGTTCCTACAATGAGCAGTTCTTC. The encoded protein is CASSLGTGSYNEQFF. V and J are TRBV7-9 and TRBJ2-1; D possibly corresponds to TRBD1 (5 bases). V shed 1 base and J shed 1 base, with 8 bases lying between them. This CDR3 has 15 residues. Germline CDR1 is SEHNR and CDR2 is FQNEAQ (reference sequence).

CDR3 coding DNA: TGTGCCAGCAGTCCAACCAGGGGTTTCAATCAGCCCCAGCATTTT. As protein: CASSPTRGFNQPQHF. The chain uses TRBV28 and TRBJ1-5; D is perhaps TRBD1 (6 bases). Looked up from germline, CDR1 is MDHEN and CDR2 is SYDVKM. This CDR3 region has 15 residues. The V end lost 5 bases, the J end lost 3 bases, and 14 bases lay between the germline ends.

This clone was found a few times. The chain combines TRBV19 with TRBJ2-2; 13 bases are shared with TRBD2. Germline-derived CDR1 and CDR2 are LNHDA and SQIVND (reference sequence). The CDR3 is made up of 16 amino acids. Unmatched junction bases numbered 5, after V lost 4 bases and J lost 6 bases. CDR3: CASSTGTSGMAGELFF. The CDR3 DNA reads TGTGCCAGTAGTACGGGGACTAGCGGGATGGCCGGGGAGCTGTTTTTT.

The chain links TRBV2 to TRBJ1-3; D remains ambiguous. CDR3 length: 15 residues. Trimming left V 6 bases short and J 2 bases short, with 14 bases between. Germline V lookup: CDR1 SNHLY, CDR2 FYNNEI. The CDR3 coding sequence is TGTGCCAGCAGCGCTCCCCCGGGGACTGGAAACACCATATATTTT. Translation: CASSAPPGTGNTIYF.

The chain joins TRBV28 to TRBJ2-1; D not certain. Germline CDR1 and CDR2: MDHEN and SYDVKM. The germline V and J ends were trimmed by 5 bases and 4 bases, with 12 bases remaining between them. The CDR3 is made up of 14 amino acids. Here the CDR3 DNA reads TGTGCCAGCAGTCAAATTCCCCATTACAATGAGCAGTTCTTC. This translates into CASSQIPHYNEQFF. The full variable domain, its missing parts supplied by reference TRBV28 and TRBJ2-1, is DVKVTQSSRYLVKRTGEKVFLECVQDMDHENMFWYRQDPGLGLRLIYFSYDVKMKEKGDIPEGYSVSREKKERFSLILESASTNQTSMYLCASSQIPHYNEQFFGPGTRLTVL.